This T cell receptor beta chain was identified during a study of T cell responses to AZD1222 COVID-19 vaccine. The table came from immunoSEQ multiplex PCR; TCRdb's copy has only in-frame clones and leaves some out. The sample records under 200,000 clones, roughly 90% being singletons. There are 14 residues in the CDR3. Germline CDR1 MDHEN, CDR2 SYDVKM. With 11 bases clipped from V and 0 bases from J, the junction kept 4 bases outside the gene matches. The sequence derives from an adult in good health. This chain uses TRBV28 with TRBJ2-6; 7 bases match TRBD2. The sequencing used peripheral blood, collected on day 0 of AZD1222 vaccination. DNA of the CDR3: TGTGCCCACGGGAGGATCTCTGGGGCCAACGTCCTGACTTTC. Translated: CAHGRISGANVLTF.